Shown below are 23 T cell receptor beta chains from a single sample sequenced in a study of shared clonotypes between healthy human individuals. TCRdb keeps only in-frame clones here, not all; method: immunoSEQ multiplex PCR. The sample has fewer than 2.5 million clones; 90% to 95% are singletons. The sequenced sample was naive CD4+ T cells from PBMCs. Described subset: CD45RA+ positively selected. The receptor set was obtained from a man aged 18 to 30 in good health. Some clones in this sample may be carry-over from other donors' samples.

This chain links TRBV7-2 with TRBJ2-5; 10 bases agree with TRBD2. Germline V CDR1 and CDR2: SGHTA, FQGNSA. The CDR3 has 16 residues. The V gene end was trimmed by 5 bases and the J gene end by 5 bases; junction bases not matched to a gene: 11. The CDR3 DNA reads TGTGCCAGCAGCCCGTCCCGCCCAGCGGGGGGGGAGACCCAGTACTTC. Translated: CASSPSRPAGGETQYF.

This sequence joins TRBV5-1 and TRBJ2-6; D uncertain. The V and J ends lost 5 bases and 0 bases respectively, with 9 bases between them. Looked up from germline, CDR1 is SGHRS and CDR2 is YFSETQ. The CDR3 extends over 15 amino acids. CDR3 in DNA: TGCGCCAGCAGGGTCCCCTACTCTGGGGCCAACGTCCTGACTTTC. Translated: CASRVPYSGANVLTF.

The chain has TRBV4-1 and TRBJ1-1, with D possibly matching TRBD1 (5 bases). CDR1 MGHRA and CDR2 YSYEKL come from the germline V gene. This CDR3 contains 15 residues. The V and J ends lost 4 bases and 6 bases respectively, with 18 bases between them. In DNA form, the CDR3 reads TGCGCCAGCAGCCGTATTGGGGGGGTCATGGCTGAAGCTTTCTTT. Protein: CASSRIGGVMAEAFF.

The chain joins TRBV5-6 to TRBJ2-6; TRBD2 is a possible D gene (6 bases). Per germline, CDR1 SGHDT and CDR2 YYEEEE. V lost 4 bases and J lost 1, with 18 bases in between. The length of the CDR3 is 18 residues. The CDR3 sequence is CASSRGRSRMSGANVLTF. The CDR3 DNA reads TGTGCCAGCAGCCGGGGGAGGTCAAGGATGTCTGGGGCCAACGTCCTGACTTTC. Based on the CDR3 plus reference TRBV5-6 and TRBJ2-6, the full variable domain is DAGVTQSPTHLIKTRGQQVTLRCSPKSGHDTVSWYQQALGQGPQFIFQYYEEEERQRGNFPDRFSGHQFPNYSSELNVNALLLGDSALYLCASSRGRSRMSGANVLTFGAGSRLTVL.

V gene TRBV28 combines with J gene TRBJ2-5; D could derive from TRBD1 or TRBD2 (6 bases each). Germline CDR1 MDHEN, CDR2 SYDVKM. The CDR3 runs to 14 residues. Trimming took 3 bases from V and 4 from J, leaving 12 bases between them. The CDR3 DNA sequence: TGTGCCAGCAGTTTCCGAGGGGGAGGAGAGACCCAGTACTTC. This encodes CASSFRGGGETQYF.

The chain combines TRBV7-9 with TRBJ1-1, with no clear D. V lost 5 bases and J lost 11, with 18 bases in between. CDR1 is SEHNR, CDR2 FQNEAQ, per germline (reference sequence). The CDR3 is 13 residues long. DNA for the CDR3: TGTGCCAGCAGCGCCGGACCCGGAGTGATGGCTTTCTTT. Its protein is CASSAGPGVMAFF.

This clone was seen just once. CDR3 DNA: TGTGCCAGCAGCTGGGACCGCACGGCAGATACGCAGTATTTT. Its translation: CASSWDRTADTQYF. The rearrangement joins TRBV5-6 to TRBJ2-3; either TRBD1 or TRBD2 may supply D (5 bases each). Trimming removed 3 bases from V and 4 bases from J, with 12 bases in between. The V gene's germline CDR1 is SGHDT and CDR2 YYEEEE. The CDR3 is 14 residues long. Complete variable domain (other parts from reference TRBV5-6 and TRBJ2-3): DAGVTQSPTHLIKTRGQQVTLRCSPKSGHDTVSWYQQALGQGPQFIFQYYEEEERQRGNFPDRFSGHQFPNYSSELNVNALLLGDSALYLCASSWDRTADTQYFGPGTRLTVL.

The chain joins TRBV5-1 to TRBJ1-4; D gene unclear. Germline CDR1 reads SGHRS; CDR2 reads YFSETQ. CDR3 length: 15 residues. Trimming removed 5 bases from V and 0 bases from J, with 11 bases in between. The CDR3 DNA reads as TGCGCCAGCAGTTCTCGACCGGCAACTAATGAAAAACTGTTTTTT. Its protein product is CASSSRPATNEKLFF.

V and J are TRBV5-6 and TRBJ1-1; 7 bases are a match to TRBD1. Germline lookup yields CDR1 SGHDT and CDR2 YYEEEE. The CDR3 runs to 13 residues. The ends lost 4 bases at V and 10 bases at J; junction bases unmatched: 10. CDR3 residues: CASSPASTGRAFF. The CDR3 coding sequence is TGTGCCAGCAGCCCAGCCTCGACAGGGAGAGCTTTCTTT.

The chain links TRBV27 to TRBJ2-7, with D unresolved. The CDR3 sequence is 14 residues long. CDR1 is MNHEY, CDR2 SMNVEV, per germline (reference sequence). V lost 6 bases and J lost 6, with 18 bases in between. The CDR3 nucleotides read TGTGCCAGCAGCCTTGACCGGTTTTTCTCCGAGCAGTACTTC. Translating gives CASSLDRFFSEQYF.

CDR3 DNA: TGTGCCAGCAGCCTTAGGCGGACAGCGGAGGCAGATACGCAGTATTTT. This gives the protein CASSLRRTAEADTQYF. The genes are TRBV7-2 and TRBJ2-3; possible D gene TRBD1, 6 bases. The germline V and J ends were trimmed by 5 bases and 4 bases, with 19 bases remaining between them. The CDR3 runs to 16 residues. The V gene's germline CDR1 is SGHTA and CDR2 FQGNSA.

V and J are TRBV7-3 and TRBJ2-7; unclear D gene. The CDR3 totals 16 residues. The germline V and J ends were trimmed by 1 base and 3 bases, with 16 bases remaining between them. Germline V gene data show CDR1 as SGHTA and CDR2 as FQGTGA. DNA for the CDR3: TGTGCCAGCAGCTTAATAGGGTCAGAGCAAAACTACGAGCAGTACTTC. Its translation is CASSLIGSEQNYEQYF.

J is TRBJ2-3 and V is TRBV6-1; 8 nucleotides align to TRBD2. Germline V gene lookup returns CDR1 MNHNS and CDR2 SASEGT. Trimming took 8 bases from V and 4 from J; bases not matched to a gene: 8. The CDR3 has 14 residues. This CDR3 is CASLDRRGADTQYF. The DNA of the CDR3 is TGTGCCAGCTTGGACCGGCGGGGGGCAGATACGCAGTATTTT.

The chain recombines TRBV11-3 with TRBJ2-7; 9 nucleotides align to TRBD1. The CDR3 totals 14 residues. Germline values: CDR1 SGHNT, CDR2 YENEEA. Losses at the gene ends were 4 bases for V and 2 bases for J; bases not matched to a gene: 3. The CDR3 nucleotides read TGTGCCAGCAGCTCACAGGGGGCTCCCTACGAGCAGTACTTC. This codes for CASSSQGAPYEQYF.

V usage is TRBV21-1 and J usage is TRBJ2-3; the table gives TRBD1 as D, unverified against the DNA. TRBV21-1 is a recognized pseudogene. The CDR3 runs 18 residues. The CDR3 DNA sequence: TGTGCCAGCATGCCCAACCACCCCGACAGGGGCTACACAGATACGCAGTATTTT. Amino acids: CASMPNHPDRGYTDTQYF.

Details on this clone: Different DNA sequences within this sample yield the same CDR3. This chain joins TRBV6-1 and TRBJ1-2, with D perhaps TRBD1 (6 bases). Trimming pared 3 bases from V and 5 bases from J, leaving 10 bases between. Germline loops: CDR1 MNHNS, CDR2 SASEGT. The CDR3 is 13 residues long. CDR3 sequence: CASSEGAGYGYTF. The CDR3 DNA is TGTGCCAGCAGTGAGGGGGCTGGGTATGGCTACACCTTC.

This chain joins TRBV11-2 and TRBJ2-7; 7 nucleotides match TRBD1. Germline V lookup: CDR1 SGHAT, CDR2 FQNNGV. After removal of 5 bases from V and 0 bases from J, the junction contained 10 bases not matched to a gene. This CDR3 has 16 amino acids. This chain's CDR3 is CASSKMTGTISYEQYF. CDR3 DNA: TGTGCCAGCAGCAAAATGACAGGGACCATCTCCTACGAGCAGTACTTC.

This clone was seen more than once but under ten times. Here the CDR3 DNA reads TGTGCCAGCAGCTTGGACAGTGCTCAGCCCCAGCATTTT. Encoded protein: CASSLDSAQPQHF. The V call is TRBV7-9, the J call TRBJ1-5, with D possibly being TRBD1 (6 bases). Germline-derived CDR1 and CDR2 are SEHNR and FQNEAQ (reference sequence). The CDR3 covers 13 residues. With 3 bases removed from V and 6 bases from J, the gap between germline ends came to 9 bases.

This chain connects TRBV20-1 to TRBJ2-3, with D perhaps TRBD2 (6 bases). CDR3 length equals 11 residues. Germline loops: CDR1 DFQATT, CDR2 SNEGSKA (reference sequence). V lost 2 bases to trimming and J lost 10 bases, with 10 bases between them. The CDR3 loop reads CSARPPGAQYF. DNA for the CDR3: TGCAGTGCTAGACCCCCGGGGGCGCAGTATTTT.

The V and J genes are TRBV18 and TRBJ2-7, with D possibly matching TRBD1 (5 bases). Germline loops: CDR1 KGHSH, CDR2 LQKENI. The length of the CDR3 is 14 residues. The ends were cut back, 6 bases at V and 4 bases at J, with 16 bases in the middle. This CDR3 reads CASSGGSGPYEQYF. Here the CDR3 DNA reads TGTGCCAGCTCGGGTGGCTCAGGGCCGTACGAGCAGTACTTC.

This clone occurred a few times. Other nucleotide sequences in the sample specify the same CDR3. V usage is TRBV28 and J usage is TRBJ1-2; possible D gene TRBD1, 6 bases. In germline, CDR1 is MDHEN, CDR2 SYDVKM. Trimming removed 3 bases at V and 5 bases at J, with 7 bases between. The CDR3 loop spans 12 amino acids. CDR3: CASSFRGYGYTF. The CDR3 DNA follows: TGTGCCAGCAGTTTTAGGGGGTATGGCTACACCTTC.

The genes are TRBV10-2 and TRBJ2-2; weak D call: TRBD1 (5 bases). The germline CDR1 and CDR2 sequences are WSHSY and SAAADI. CDR3 length equals 13 residues. V was pared by 3 bases and J by 5 bases, with 7 bases between. CDR3: CASSDPGTGELFF. The CDR3 DNA is TGCGCCAGCAGTGACCCAGGGACCGGGGAGCTGTTTTTT.

With regard to this clone: The sample carries other DNA sequences with the same CDR3. This rearrangement joins TRBV2 to TRBJ1-1; D is perhaps TRBD1 (5 bases). V gave up 5 bases and J gave up 3 bases, with 13 bases separating them. This CDR3 has 14 amino acids. Germline V lookup: CDR1 SNHLY, CDR2 FYNNEI. CDR3 loop: CASSSGTGDTEAFF. The CDR3 region has the DNA TGTGCCAGCAGTTCCGGGACCGGGGACACTGAAGCTTTCTTT. The whole variable domain, filled in from reference TRBV2 and TRBJ1-1, reads EPEVTQTPSHQVTQMGQEVILRCVPISNHLYFYWYRQILGQKVEFLVSFYNNEISEKSEIFDDQFSVERPDGSNFTLKIRSTKLEDSAMYFCASSSGTGDTEAFFGQGTRLTVV.